These T cell receptor beta chains were read from a single sample in a study of OX40 agonist ivuxolimab in advanced cancers. The assay was immunoSEQ multiplex PCR, and TCRdb's table has in-frame clones only and misses some. The sample consists of 90,000 to 150,000 clones, 85% to 90% of them appearing once. The sequencing used CD4+ or CD8+ T cells sorted from blood, collected in a trial of the OX40 agonist ivuxolimab. These TCRs come from an adult with an advanced solid tumor such as melanoma, head and neck, liver or kidney cancer. CDR3s include the opening cysteine and the closing phenylalanine or tryptophan. Fields, in order: CDR3 length, V gene, J gene, clone size, D gene, CDR3 DNA, CDR3 protein. A D gene is named only where the DNA matches it firmly. Size is stated for part of the rows, as once, few or many counts, or as a class when the clone is expanded.

length: 14; V: TRBV19; J: TRBJ1-2; size: NA; D: NA; DNA: TGTGCCAGTAGTATGAGAGCAGGGGCCAGTGGCTACACCTTC; CDR3: CASSMRAGASGYTF
length: 15; V: TRBV5-5; J: TRBJ1-1; size: few; D: TRBD1; DNA: TGTGCCAGCAGCCCGACAGGGGGCTTAAACACTGAAGCTTTCTTT; CDR3: CASSPTGGLNTEAFF
length: 15; V: TRBV5-1; J: TRBJ2-6; size: NA; D: TRBD1; DNA: TGCGCCAGCACTGGACAGGGGGCTGGGGCCAACGTCCTGACTTTC; CDR3: CASTGQGAGANVLTF
length: 16; V: TRBV19; J: TRBJ1-1; size: NA; D: TRBD1; DNA: TGTGCCAGTAGTCCGTTTGGGGGACAGTTGAACACTGAAGCTTTCTTT; CDR3: CASSPFGGQLNTEAFF
length: 14; V: TRBV15; J: TRBJ2-5; size: NA; D: NA; DNA: TGTGCCACCAGCAGAGAGACACGCAAGGAGACCCAGTACTTC; CDR3: CATSRETRKETQYF
length: 19; V: TRBV7-2; J: TRBJ1-2; size: NA; D: TRBD1; DNA: TGTGCCAGCAGCCTTTTGGACAGGGCGTGGGCAGCATTTGATTATGGCTACACCTTC; CDR3: CASSLLDRAWAAFDYGYTF
length: 13; V: TRBV29-1; J: TRBJ1-1; size: NA; D: TRBD1; DNA: TGCAGCGTCAGACAGGGTATGGACACTGAAGCTTTCTTT; CDR3: CSVRQGMDTEAFF
length: 13; V: TRBV10-2; J: TRBJ1-1; size: NA; D: TRBD1; DNA: TGCGCCAGCAGTAGACAGGGTCGGACTGAAGCTTTCTTT; CDR3: CASSRQGRTEAFF
length: 12; V: TRBV7-9; J: TRBJ2-5; size: once; D: NA; DNA: TGTGCCAGCTCTTTCGACCGGGAGACCCAGTACTTC; CDR3: CASSFDRETQYF
length: 11; V: TRBV19; J: TRBJ1-5; size: once; D: NA; DNA: TGTGCCAGTGTCGGGTATCAGCCCCAGCATTTT; CDR3: CASVGYQPQHF
length: 14; V: TRBV5-4; J: TRBJ2-2; size: NA; D: TRBD1; DNA: TGTGCCAGCAGCTTGGGACAGGGATCCGGGGAGCTGTTTTTT; CDR3: CASSLGQGSGELFF
length: 16; V: TRBV7-9; J: TRBJ2-7; size: NA; D: TRBD1; DNA: TGTGCCAGCAGCCCCTCCGGGACAGGGGCCGTCGGCGAGCAGTACTTC; CDR3: CASSPSGTGAVGEQYF
length: 18; V: TRBV6-7; J: TRBJ2-4; size: once; D: NA; DNA: TGTGCCAGCAGTAGAGGGACGGCGAAACCCCTAGCCAAAAACATTCAGTACTTC; CDR3: CASSRGTAKPLAKNIQYF
length: 11; V: TRBV20-1; J: TRBJ2-7; size: NA; D: NA; DNA: TGCAGTGCTAGGAACGGTTTGGAGCAGTACTTC; CDR3: CSARNGLEQYF
length: 14; V: TRBV18; J: TRBJ1-1; size: few; D: TRBD1; DNA: TGTGCCAGCTCCCGGGGGACAGCGCCCACTGAAGCTTTCTTT; CDR3: CASSRGTAPTEAFF
length: 16; V: TRBV4-3; J: TRBJ1-4; size: NA; D: NA; DNA: TGCGCCAGCAGCCAAGACTACTCTGTGAAGGATGAAAAACTGTTTTTT; CDR3: CASSQDYSVKDEKLFF
length: 17; V: TRBV10-1; J: TRBJ2-2; size: NA; D: TRBD2; DNA: TGCGCCAGCAGTCCATGGACTAGCGGGGGGGATACCGGGGAGCTGTTTTTT; CDR3: CASSPWTSGGDTGELFF
length: 15; V: TRBV9; J: TRBJ2-3; size: NA; D: TRBD1; DNA: TGTGCCAGCAGCGACTGGACAGGGAGGACAGATACGCAGTATTTT; CDR3: CASSDWTGRTDTQYF
length: 11; V: TRBV20-1; J: TRBJ2-1; size: NA; D: NA; DNA: TGCAGTGCTACGGGGACATTCGTGCAGTTCTTC; CDR3: CSATGTFVQFF
length: 15; V: TRBV6-1; J: TRBJ1-2; size: NA; D: NA; DNA: TGTGCCAGCAGTGAAGCGTTCGCAGGGAACTATGGCTACACCTTC; CDR3: CASSEAFAGNYGYTF
length: 14; V: TRBV7-8; J: TRBJ1-6; size: NA; D: NA; DNA: TGTGCCAGCAGCTTAGAGGCCTCTGCATCACCCCTCCACTTT; CDR3: CASSLEASASPLHF
length: 13; V: TRBV6-5; J: TRBJ1-5; size: few; D: NA; DNA: TGTGCCAGCAGTTGGGATAGCAATCAGCCCCAGCATTTT; CDR3: CASSWDSNQPQHF
length: 14; V: TRBV6-5; J: TRBJ1-2; size: NA; D: NA; DNA: TGTGCCAGCAGCTACGATCGGGGTGGGGGCGGCTACACCTTC; CDR3: CASSYDRGGGGYTF
length: 16; V: TRBV30; J: TRBJ1-4; size: NA; D: NA; DNA: TGTGCCTGGAGTGTACTGGGGGAATCAACTAATGAAAAACTGTTTTTT; CDR3: CAWSVLGESTNEKLFF
length: 16; V: TRBV7-2; J: TRBJ2-3; size: once; D: TRBD2; DNA: TGTGCCAGCAGCTTTAGCGGGGGGGCCTCTTCAGATACGCAGTATTTT; CDR3: CASSFSGGASSDTQYF
length: 14; V: TRBV5-6; J: TRBJ2-3; size: NA; D: TRBD1; DNA: TGTGCCAGCAGCTCCGGACAGGGACCAGATACGCAGTATTTT; CDR3: CASSSGQGPDTQYF
length: 15; V: TRBV11-2; J: TRBJ2-1; size: NA; D: TRBD2; DNA: TGTGCCAGCAGCCAATGGAGCGGGGAGTACAATGAGCAGTTCTTC; CDR3: CASSQWSGEYNEQFF
length: 16; V: TRBV5-1; J: TRBJ2-1; size: NA; D: TRBD2; DNA: TGCGCCAGCAGCTTGGGAAGCGGGGGGTCTTACAATGAGCAGTTCTTC; CDR3: CASSLGSGGSYNEQFF
length: 14; V: TRBV14; J: TRBJ2-1; size: NA; D: NA; DNA: TGTGCCAGCAGCCAAGACGGCGCGTACAATGAGCAGTTCTTC; CDR3: CASSQDGAYNEQFF
length: 16; V: TRBV5-1; J: TRBJ2-1; size: NA; D: TRBD2; DNA: TGCGCCAGCAGCTTAGCGGGGCTTAGCTCCTACAATGAGCAGTTCTTC; CDR3: CASSLAGLSSYNEQFF
length: 13; V: TRBV5-6; J: TRBJ1-5; size: NA; D: NA; DNA: TGTGCCAGCAGCTTATTCGGGTATCAGGCCCAGCATTTT; CDR3: CASSLFGYQAQHF
length: 16; V: TRBV5-1; J: TRBJ1-4; size: NA; D: TRBD1; DNA: TGCGCCAGCAGCCCGGGGACAGTCTCAACTAATGAAAAACTGTTTTTT; CDR3: CASSPGTVSTNEKLFF
length: 13; V: TRBV6-5; J: TRBJ1-6; size: NA; D: NA; DNA: TGTGCCAGCAAGGTGACCTATAATTCACCCCTCCACTTT; CDR3: CASKVTYNSPLHF
length: 11; V: TRBV30; J: TRBJ2-7; size: few; D: NA; DNA: TGTGCCTGGAGTGCCGGGTACGAGCAGTACTTC; CDR3: CAWSAGYEQYF
length: 14; V: TRBV5-1; J: TRBJ2-1; size: NA; D: NA; DNA: TGCGCCAGCAGCTTGACGGCAGCAAACAATGAGCAGTTCTTC; CDR3: CASSLTAANNEQFF
length: 14; V: TRBV5-6; J: TRBJ1-4; size: NA; D: NA; DNA: TGTGCCAGCAGCTTGGACAGGGTAGACGAAAAACTGTTTTTT; CDR3: CASSLDRVDEKLFF
length: 13; V: TRBV2; J: TRBJ1-1; size: NA; D: NA; DNA: TGTGCCAGCCTGAGGGAGCCGAACACTGAAGCTTTCTTT; CDR3: CASLREPNTEAFF
length: 15; V: TRBV15; J: TRBJ1-6; size: once; D: NA; DNA: TGTGCCACCAGCAGAGATCCGGGGGGTTCTTCACCCCTCCACTTT; CDR3: CATSRDPGGSSPLHF
length: 16; V: TRBV9; J: TRBJ2-5; size: NA; D: NA; DNA: TGTGCCAGCAGTCTTTCCATGTCCCCCGCCCAAGAGACCCAGTACTTC; CDR3: CASSLSMSPAQETQYF
length: 16; V: TRBV7-2; J: TRBJ2-2; size: NA; D: NA; DNA: TGTGCCAGCAGCTTAGTCTGGGCGGGGGCGGCCGGGGAGCTGTTTTTT; CDR3: CASSLVWAGAAGELFF
length: 15; V: TRBV7-6; J: TRBJ2-1; size: NA; D: TRBD2; DNA: TGTGCCAGCAGCTTACCAGCGGGGGGCCACAATGAGCAGTTCTTC; CDR3: CASSLPAGGHNEQFF
length: 12; V: TRBV30; J: TRBJ2-7; size: NA; D: TRBD2; DNA: TGTGCCTGGACTAGCGGGGCTTACGAGCAGTACTTC; CDR3: CAWTSGAYEQYF
length: 12; V: TRBV2; J: TRBJ2-1; size: NA; D: NA; DNA: TGTGCCAGCAAGGCCCTCTACAATGAGCAGTTCTTC; CDR3: CASKALYNEQFF
length: 13; V: TRBV19; J: TRBJ1-4; size: NA; D: TRBD1; DNA: TGTGCCAGTAGTGACAGGGTGAATGAAAAACTGTTTTTT; CDR3: CASSDRVNEKLFF
length: 15; V: TRBV28; J: TRBJ1-2; size: NA; D: NA; DNA: TGTGCCAGCAGTTTCGGTCATTCAACTAACTATGGCTACACCTTC; CDR3: CASSFGHSTNYGYTF
length: 15; V: TRBV6-1; J: TRBJ2-6; size: NA; D: NA; DNA: TGTGCCAGCAGTGCACTCGTCTCTGGGGCCAACGTCCTGACTTTC; CDR3: CASSALVSGANVLTF
length: 16; V: TRBV19; J: TRBJ2-7; size: few; D: NA; DNA: TGTGCCAGTAGCCACTCAGGAGGGGGCAAATCCTACGAGCAGTACTTC; CDR3: CASSHSGGGKSYEQYF
length: 15; V: TRBV4-3; J: TRBJ2-1; size: NA; D: NA; DNA: TGCGCCAGCAGCCAAGGCGCCGGGGCCTACAATGAGCAGTTCTTC; CDR3: CASSQGAGAYNEQFF
length: 13; V: TRBV30; J: TRBJ2-4; size: NA; D: NA; DNA: TGTGCCTGGGCTCAGGGGACTCGAAACATTCAGTACTTC; CDR3: CAWAQGTRNIQYF
length: 13; V: TRBV6-1; J: TRBJ2-7; size: NA; D: NA; DNA: TGTGCCAGCAGTGAATCAGGGATTAGCGAGCAGTACTTC; CDR3: CASSESGISEQYF
length: 14; V: TRBV30; J: TRBJ1-5; size: NA; D: NA; DNA: TGTGCCTGGAGTGAAGGGCAGGGGAGGCAGCCCCAGCATTTT; CDR3: CAWSEGQGRQPQHF
length: 15; V: TRBV5-1; J: TRBJ2-1; size: NA; D: NA; DNA: TGCGCCAGCAGCTTGGGGACTACCAATCACAATGAGCAGTTCTTC; CDR3: CASSLGTTNHNEQFF